The 28 T cell receptor beta chains in this list originate from one sample, sequenced in a study of breast tumors, draining lymph nodes, adjacent tissues. MiXCR was run by TCRdb on the multiplex PCR reads, yielding one entry per CDR3 protein. The sample records about 180,000 distinct CDR3 sequences, about 30% being singletons. The lymph nodes were axillary draining lymph nodes from breast cancer patients. The sequencing input was axillary lymph node tissue. The source of these receptors is a female donor with breast cancer. Some clones in this sample may be carry-over from other donors' samples.

Comments on this clonotype: A much larger clone sits a single nucleotide away, making a read error possible. V gene TRBV7-9 combines with J gene TRBJ2-5; D is perhaps TRBD2 (5 bases). The germline V gene has CDR1 SEHNR and CDR2 FQNEAQ (reference sequence). There are 13 residues in the CDR3. In nucleotides, the CDR3 is TGTGCCAGCAGCTTCGGCACCGGGGAGATCCAGTACTTC. This codes for CASSFGTGEIQYF.

This clonotype has a count of ten or more. The chain has TRBV12-3 or TRBV12-4 and TRBJ2-3; D is unclear. The CDR3 loop spans 12 amino acids. Between the trimmed V and J ends, which lost 6 bases and 6 bases, there was a span of 10 bases. The CDR3 nucleotides read TGTGCCAGCAGCCCCCTAGGGGATACGCAGTATTTT. Translation: CASSPLGDTQYF.

This clonotype was seen repeatedly, ten times or more. The chain has TRBV7-9 and TRBJ1-5; D gene unclear. Germline loops: CDR1 SEHNR, CDR2 FQNEAQ (reference sequence). The V end lost 5 bases, the J end lost 2 bases, and 13 bases lay between the germline ends. This CDR3 region has 15 residues. The CDR3 region is CASSAGPHGNQPQHF. For the CDR3, the DNA is TGTGCCAGCAGCGCCGGACCCCATGGCAATCAGCCCCAGCATTTT. The variable domain in full, with the rest retrieved from reference TRBV7-9 and TRBJ1-5, is DTGVSQNPRHKITKRGQNVTFRCDPISEHNRLYWYRQTLGQGPEFLTYFQNEAQLEKSRLLSDRFSAERPKGSFSTLEIQRTEQGDSAMYLCASSAGPHGNQPQHFGDGTRLSIL.

This clonotype was observed many times. The chain combines TRBV11-3 with TRBJ2-7; 15 bases fit TRBD2. V shed 4 bases and J 1 base; nucleotides not matched to a gene: 2. The germline V gene has CDR1 SGHNT and CDR2 YENEEA. The CDR3 runs 16 residues. CDR3 amino acids: CASSSGLAGGSYEQYF. In nucleotides, the CDR3 is TGTGCCAGCAGCTCGGGACTAGCGGGGGGATCCTACGAGCAGTACTTC.

This clonotype was recorded many times. The V and J genes are TRBV5-5 and TRBJ2-3; TRBD2 matches at 10 bases. The germline V gene encodes CDR1 SGHKS and CDR2 YYEKEE (reference sequence). CDR3 size: 16 residues. V lost 4 bases, J lost 0 bases, and 5 bases stayed unmatched. Here the CDR3 DNA reads TGTGCCAGCAGCCACGGACTAGCGGTTAGCACAGATACGCAGTATTTT. Protein product: CASSHGLAVSTDTQYF. Full variable domain (outside the CDR3, taken from reference TRBV5-5 and TRBJ2-3): DAGVTQSPTHLIKTRGQQVTLRCSPISGHKSVSWYQQVLGQGPQFIFQYYEKEERGRGNFPDRFSARQFPNYSSELNVNALLLGDSALYLCASSHGLAVSTDTQYFGPGTRLTVL.

This chain joins TRBV13 and TRBJ1-1; 10 bases align to TRBD1. Germline V gene data show CDR1 as PRHDT and CDR2 as FYEKMQ (reference sequence). The trim removed 4 bases at V and 3 bases at J, leaving 11 bases unmatched. The CDR3 covers 17 residues. The CDR3 sequence: CASSSDRGNFVDTEAFF. CDR3 DNA sequence: TGTGCCAGCAGCTCGGACAGGGGGAATTTTGTAGACACTGAAGCTTTCTTT.

This clonotype was counted between two and nine times. This rearrangement joins TRBV10-2 to TRBJ1-1; TRBD1 is a possible D gene (5 bases). CDR1 WSHSY and CDR2 SAAADI come from the germline V gene. The V end was cut by 2 bases, the J end by 1 base, with 14 bases between. The CDR3 loop spans 16 amino acids. As DNA, the CDR3 is TGCGCCAGCAGTGAGCGACAGAAGCTCAAGAACACTGAAGCTTTCTTT. Amino acid sequence: CASSERQKLKNTEAFF.

Regarding this clonotype: Because the CDR3's place on the DNA is in doubt, the DNA is left out and the CDR3 is given as listed by TCRdb. The V call is TRBV29-1, the J call TRBJ1-4; the D segment call TRBD1 is taken from the table without a DNA check. The CDR3 sequence runs 24 residues, both termini included. Per germline, CDR1 SQVTM and CDR2 ANQGSEA. CDR3 sequence: CSVADREGYTFGSGTRGTNEKLFF.

The V gene is TRBV7-2, the J gene TRBJ2-5; 9 bases align to TRBD2. The trim removed 3 bases at V and 11 bases at J, leaving 1 base unmatched. Germline loops: CDR1 SGHTA, CDR2 FQGNSA. This CDR3 comprises 11 residues. DNA for the CDR3: TGTGCCAGCAGCTTTAGCGGGGGTCAGTACTTC. Amino acids: CASSFSGGQYF.

This clonotype was detected a few times. A read error may produce the germline difference seen at one junction end. The chain employs TRBV20-1 and TRBJ1-3; D may be TRBD1 (5 bases). The CDR3 runs 12 residues. Germline V gene data show CDR1 as DFQATT and CDR2 as SNEGSKA (reference sequence). The CDR3 region has the DNA TGCAATGCTAGAGTGGGAGGGGACACCATATATTTT. It is translated as CNARVGGDTIYF.

Comments on this clonotype: One base away lies a much larger clone, so this may be a sequencing read error. The chain couples TRBV12-5 to TRBJ1-5; no clear D. Germline loops: CDR1 LGHNT, CDR2 FRNRAP. The CDR3 contains 15 residues. In nucleotides, the CDR3 is TGTGCTAGTGGTTTGATCCCCGGGCGCAATCAGCCCCGGCATTTT. Protein: CASGLIPGRNQPRHF.

This clonotype was counted ten times or more. The chain has TRBV6-2 or TRBV6-3 and TRBJ2-5; D not resolved. This CDR3 has 12 amino acids. Germline CDR1 is MNHEY and CDR2 is SVGEGT. The ends were cut back, 8 bases at V and 2 bases at J, with 9 bases in the middle. The DNA for the CDR3 is TGTGCCAGCGGCCCGGGTCAAGAGACCCAGTACTTC. This translates into CASGPGQETQYF.

Note on this clonotype: A much bigger clone sits one base away, suggesting this may be a read error. The chain carries TRBV20-1 and TRBJ2-3; no reliable D call. This CDR3 comprises 11 residues. Looked up from germline, CDR1 is DFQATT and CDR2 is SNEGSKA (reference sequence). Here the CDR3 reads CSALDGDTQSF. CDR3 DNA: TGCAGTGCCCTAGACGGAGATACGCAGTCTTTT.

Concerning this clonotype: The conserved closing phenylalanine or tryptophan is absent in this CDR3, likely reflecting a read error. Because the CDR3's place on the DNA is in doubt, the DNA is left out and the CDR3 is given as listed by TCRdb. The V call is TRBV15, the J call TRBJ1-4. The CDR3 is 12 residues long, ends included. Germline values: CDR1 LNHNV, CDR2 YYDKDF (reference sequence). The CDR3 sequence: CATSRDRDFSYG.

There are many counts of this clonotype. The CDR3 reads CATSAGFNQPQHF. Written as DNA, the CDR3 is TGTGCCACCAGTGCAGGATTCAATCAGCCCCAGCATTTT. This chain links TRBV24-1 with TRBJ1-5; D unclear. Germline loops: CDR1 KGHDR, CDR2 SFDVKD. CDR3 length: 13 amino acids. V lost 5 bases and J lost 3, with 7 bases in between.

There are many counts of this clonotype. This chain connects TRBV24-1 to TRBJ2-3; TRBD2 matches at 7 bases. The CDR3 sequence is 16 residues long. The trim removed 0 bases at V and 4 bases at J, leaving 6 bases unmatched. Germline values: CDR1 KGHDR, CDR2 SFDVKD. The CDR3 DNA sequence: TGTGCCACCAGTGATTTGGGTGCGGGGAGGGCAGATACGCAGTATTTT. It yields the protein CATSDLGAGRADTQYF.

The chain uses TRBV2 and TRBJ1-6; maybe TRBD1 (6 bases). CDR3 length equals 15 residues. Germline V CDR1 and CDR2: SNHLY, FYNNEI. V was clipped by 4 bases and J by 10 bases, with 17 bases between them. CDR3 region: CASSGQTGYSSPLHF. In DNA form, the CDR3 reads TGTGCCAGCAGTGGCCAAACAGGGTATTCGTCACCCCTCCACTTT.

The rearrangement uses TRBV6-2 or TRBV6-3 and TRBJ1-2; weak D call: TRBD1 (5 bases). CDR3 length: 14 amino acids. V lost 5 bases, J lost 4 bases, and 14 bases lay in between. The germline gives CDR1 MNHEY, CDR2 SVGEGT. The CDR3 loop reads CASSTRGRGYGYTF. Written as DNA, the CDR3 is TGTGCCAGCAGTACCCGGGGCAGAGGCTATGGCTACACCTTC.

CDR3 in amino acids: CASSFEENTEAFF. In DNA, the CDR3 is TGTGCCAGCAGCTTTGAGGAAAACACTGAAGCTTTCTTT. V is TRBV5-8 and J is TRBJ1-1, with D uncertain. V was clipped by 2 bases and J by 2 bases, with 7 bases between them. The CDR3 sequence is 13 residues long. Germline values: CDR1 SGHTS, CDR2 YDEGEE.

In this sample, this clonotype turned up many times. This chain joins TRBV7-2 and TRBJ1-5, with a tentative D call TRBD1 (6 bases). The germline V gene has CDR1 SGHTA and CDR2 FQGNSA. This CDR3 contains 15 residues. Trimming cost V 5 bases and J 4 bases, with 15 bases left between them. Here the CDR3 reads CASSQNWGANQPQHF. CDR3 DNA sequence: TGTGCCAGCAGCCAAAATTGGGGGGCAAATCAGCCCCAGCATTTT.

The CDR3 region has the DNA TGTGCCACCAGTGACCCGGGACTAGCGGGTCTCCAAGAGACCCAGCATTTT. Translating gives CATSDPGLAGLQETQHF. The V and J genes are TRBV24-1 and TRBJ1-5; a weak D match, TRBD1 (5 bases). The CDR3 is 17 amino acids. The germline CDR1 and CDR2 sequences are KGHDR and SFDVKD. V was pared by 4 bases and J by 11 bases, with 26 bases between.

The J gene is TRBJ1-5, the V gene TRBV15; D unclear. V was cut by 3 bases and J by 4 bases, with 7 bases left in between. The CDR3 is 13 amino acids. Germline V gene lookup returns CDR1 LNHNV and CDR2 YYDKDF (reference sequence). The CDR3 nucleotides read TGTGCCACCAGCAGTTTACCGAATCAGCCCCAGCATTTT. Translation: CATSSLPNQPQHF.

This clonotype has ten or more counts. For the CDR3, the DNA is TGTGCCAGTAGGCGGATTAATGAAAAACTGTTTTTT. The encoded protein is CASRRINEKLFF. The V gene is TRBV19, the J gene TRBJ1-4; no clear D. Germline V CDR1 and CDR2: LNHDA, SQIVND (reference sequence). Trimming took 6 bases from V and 4 from J, leaving 6 bases between them. The CDR3 loop spans 12 amino acids.

This clonotype was recorded many times. V is TRBV9 and J is TRBJ2-5; D could derive from TRBD1 or TRBD2 (6 bases each). V dropped 0 bases and J dropped 5 bases, with 17 bases sitting between them. The germline gives CDR1 SGDLS, CDR2 YYNGEE. CDR3 length: 16 amino acids. In DNA, the CDR3 is TGTGCCAGCAGCGTAGCACAGGGCGGGGTGGGGGAGACCCAGTACTTC. Protein sequence: CASSVAQGGVGETQYF. Based on the CDR3 plus reference TRBV9 and TRBJ2-5, the full variable domain is DSGVTQTPKHLITATGQRVTLRCSPRSGDLSVYWYQQSLDQGLQFLIQYYNGEERAKGNILERFSAQQFPDLHSELNLSSLELGDSALYFCASSVAQGGVGETQYFGPGTRLLVL.

The rearrangement joins TRBV3-1 to TRBJ1-1, with D perhaps TRBD1 (5 bases). V shed 1 base and J shed 2 bases, with 8 bases lying between them. Per the germline V gene, CDR1 is LGHDT and CDR2 is YNNKEL (reference sequence). The CDR3 runs 14 residues. For the CDR3, the DNA is TGTGCCAGCAGCCAAGCGGGGCCCAACACTGAAGCTTTCTTT. This gives the protein CASSQAGPNTEAFF.

The sample holds many counts of this clonotype. This chain links TRBV7-8 with TRBJ2-7; possible D gene TRBD1, 6 bases. CDR1 is SGHVS, CDR2 FQNEAQ, per germline. The CDR3 loop spans 15 amino acids. Trimming removed 5 bases at V and 2 bases at J, with 16 bases between. CDR3 in DNA: TGTGCCAGCAGCGGAGAGGGACAAGGACCCTACGAGCAGTACTTC. Amino acid sequence: CASSGEGQGPYEQYF.

Points on this clonotype: A much larger clone differs by one base, so this may be a read error. This chain connects TRBV6-6 to TRBJ2-6, with a possible D match to TRBD1 (6 bases). This CDR3 spans 15 amino acids. Looked up from germline, CDR1 is MNHNY and CDR2 is SVGAGI (reference sequence). The CDR3 protein is CASSYSRSGANVLAF. Here the CDR3 DNA reads TGTGCCAGCAGTTACTCCAGATCAGGGGCCAACGTCCTGGCTTTC.

This clonotype appeared a few times. The genes are TRBV28 and TRBJ2-3; D not certain. V was shortened by 4 bases and J by 3 bases, with 20 bases between the two germline ends. The CDR3 covers 17 residues. Germline V CDR1 and CDR2: MDHEN, SYDVKM. The CDR3 DNA reads as TGTGCCAGCAGTTCCCCTCCGGGCCAGTTAGTTACAGATACGCAGTATTTT. Translated, it gives CASSSPPGQLVTDTQYF.